This T cell receptor beta chain was profiled in a study of graft-versus-host responses after intestinal transplantation. Some clones are missing from TCRdb's copy, which holds only in-frame ones; the method was immunoSEQ multiplex PCR. The table has 88,000 or so clones, roughly 90% seen once; the top ten hold 0.11%. The germline V and J ends were trimmed by 5 bases and 9 bases, with 17 bases remaining between them. From germline, CDR1 is PRHDT and CDR2 FYEKMQ (reference sequence). The CDR3 covers 15 residues. Study-wide results and caveats: Graft-donor T cell macrochimerism coincided with high graft-versus-host to host-versus-graft clonal ratios in allografts.

Comments on this clone: The antigen is undetermined.

The origin of this receptor is a human donor who received an intestinal transplant. The chain joins TRBV13 to TRBJ1-6; D remains unclear. This material consisted of unstimulated CD4+ T cells sorted from spleen or lymph node cells, taken before intestinal transplant. CDR3 sequence (DNA): TGTGCCAGCAGCCCAACAGCGGAGAGACTTTCACCCCTCCACTTT. It is translated as CASSPTAERLSPLHF. Looking up the rest from reference TRBV13 and TRBJ1-6 gives the full variable domain: AAGVIQSPRHLIKEKRETATLKCYPIPRHDTVYWYQQGPGQDPQFLISFYEKMQSDKGSIPDRFSAQQFSDYHSELNMSSLELGDSALYFCASSPTAERLSPLHFGNGTRLTVT.